The 11 T cell receptor beta chains given below trace back to one sample, sequenced in a study. TCRdb processed the RT-PCR reads anew with MiXCR; each CDR3 protein has one entry. In the table there are fewer than 800,000 distinct CDR3 sequences, 14% of which are singletons. The sample comprised memory CD4+ T cells from blood. Receptor source: a female donor in good health, serving as a healthy control.

Points on this clonotype: A much larger clone is a single base away; this may be a read error. This chain joins TRBV6-6 and TRBJ2-7, with D perhaps TRBD1 (5 bases). The germline gives CDR1 MNHNY, CDR2 SVGAGI (reference sequence). This CDR3 contains 13 residues. CDR3 bases: TGTGCCAGCAGTCTCAAGGGGCCCTACGAGCATTACTTC. Residues: CASSLKGPYEHYF.

This clonotype occurred a few times. The V call is TRBV7-2, the J call TRBJ1-1, with a tentative D call TRBD1 (5 bases). V shed 5 bases and J shed 8 bases, with 12 bases lying between them. Germline assignment: CDR1 SGHTA and CDR2 FQGNSA. CDR3 length equals 12 residues. CDR3 region: CASSMLNREAFF. The CDR3 DNA follows: TGTGCCAGCAGCATGCTGAACAGGGAAGCTTTCTTT.

The table lists this clonotype with many counts. The chain couples TRBV6-6 to TRBJ1-5; D unresolved. Germline lookup yields CDR1 MNHNY and CDR2 SVGAGI (reference sequence). V lost 2 bases, J lost 0 bases, and 17 bases lay in between. This CDR3 is 18 amino acids long. The CDR3 DNA reads TGTGCCAGCAGTTACGAATTCGGAGGGAGCTTTAGCAATCAGCCCCAGCATTTT. It translates to CASSYEFGGSFSNQPQHF.

A few counts support this clonotype. This sequence joins TRBV7-2 and TRBJ1-2, with 9 nucleotides matching TRBD1. Germline loops: CDR1 SGHTA, CDR2 FQGNSA. Germline trimming cut 3 bases from V and 3 bases from J; bases unmatched to any gene: 8. CDR3 size: 16 residues. The CDR3 is CASSFGTGWSHYGYTF. As DNA, the CDR3 is TGTGCCAGCAGCTTCGGGACAGGGTGGTCCCACTATGGCTACACCTTC.

This clonotype came up many times. The chain carries TRBV6-2 or TRBV6-3 and TRBJ1-5, with 9 bases fitting TRBD1. Looked up from germline, CDR1 is MNHEY and CDR2 is SVGEGT. Trimming cost V 8 bases and J 2 bases; bases outside gene matches: 13. The CDR3 is 17 residues long. CDR3 loop: CASGSVTDRGRNQPQHF. CDR3 sequence (DNA): TGTGCCAGCGGTTCTGTTACGGACAGGGGTCGCAATCAGCCCCAGCATTTT.

The rearrangement uses TRBV24-1 and TRBJ2-7; 7 nucleotides line up with TRBD1. The germline V gene has CDR1 KGHDR and CDR2 SFDVKD. V lost 4 bases, J lost 5 bases, and 10 bases stayed unmatched. This CDR3 comprises 15 residues. CDR3 DNA sequence: TGTGCCACCAGTGACCCTAGGGACAGTCCCGACGAGCAGTACTTC. It is translated as CATSDPRDSPDEQYF.

This clonotype was picked up many times. The chain employs TRBV4-3 and TRBJ2-5; 8 bases match TRBD2. The junction had 5 bases not matched to a gene; V was cut back by 1 base and J by 4 bases. The CDR3 contains 15 residues. The germline CDR1 and CDR2 sequences are LGHNA and YSLEER. For the CDR3, the DNA is TGCGCCAGCAGCCAAGCGGGAGGGCCGGGAGAGACCCAGTACTTC. Translating it yields CASSQAGGPGETQYF.

The rearrangement uses TRBV7-2 and TRBJ2-1; 7 bases map to TRBD1. There are 17 residues in the CDR3. V lost 5 bases to trimming and J lost 0 bases; unmatched junction nucleotides: 10. Germline assignment: CDR1 SGHTA and CDR2 FQGNSA. The CDR3 sequence is CASSTRQGSYSYNEQFF. The CDR3 DNA follows: TGTGCCAGCAGCACGCGACAGGGTTCCTACTCCTACAATGAGCAGTTCTTC. The complete variable domain, with remaining parts taken from reference TRBV7-2 and TRBJ2-1, reads GAGVSQSPSNKVTEKGKDVELRCDPISGHTALYWYRQSLGQGLEFLIYFQGNSAPDKSGLPSDRFSAERTGGSVSTLTIQRTQQEDSAVYLCASSTRQGSYSYNEQFFGPGTRLTVL.

The chain recombines TRBV9 with TRBJ2-7; 11 nucleotides match TRBD2. The CDR3 runs 15 residues. Germline trimming cut 4 bases from V and 2 bases from J; bases unmatched to any gene: 5. The germline gives CDR1 SGDLS, CDR2 YYNGEE. CDR3 sequence (DNA): TGTGCCAGCAGCCCTCAACTAGCGGGGGCCTACGAGCAGTACTTC. Its translation: CASSPQLAGAYEQYF.

This clonotype was counted only a few times. The chain couples TRBV7-9 to TRBJ1-6; 9 nucleotides match TRBD1. The CDR3 runs 15 residues. The germline V gene encodes CDR1 SEHNR and CDR2 FQNEAQ (reference sequence). V lost 6 bases, J lost 8 bases, and 8 bases stayed unmatched. The CDR3 region is CASSFGQGTHSPLHF. DNA for the CDR3: TGTGCCAGCAGTTTCGGACAGGGGACACATTCACCCCTCCACTTT.

This clonotype appeared many times. This chain joins TRBV6-5 and TRBJ2-3; D is ambiguous. The V and J ends lost 5 bases and 0 bases respectively, with 9 bases between them. CDR1 and CDR2 from the germline V gene are MNHEY and SVGAGI. CDR3 length: 14 residues. The CDR3 reads CASSPSLSTDTQYF. CDR3 coding DNA: TGTGCCAGCAGTCCATCACTTAGCACAGATACGCAGTATTTT.